The 23 T cell receptor beta chains given below trace back to one sample, sequenced in a study of cytomegalovirus exposure and HLA in healthy donors (TCRdb year 2017). Receptor libraries were prepared by the immunoSEQ multiplex PCR assay. TCRdb carries this immuneACCESS record with in-frame sequences only. Its versions omit some clonotypes, under half of them owing to an unresolved V gene in the studies checked, with the rest unexplained. The sample includes about 88,000 clones, with roughly 80% observed a single time. The ten largest clones represent 12% of the sample. Sequencing used PBMCs. The receptor source for this set is a woman in her late teens or twenties in good health and CMV-seropositive.

V is TRBV2 and J is TRBJ2-5, with 10 bases fitting TRBD2. In germline, CDR1 is SNHLY, CDR2 FYNNEI. CDR3 size: 16 residues. The V and J ends lost 7 bases and 5 bases, in that order; junction bases with no gene match: 13. The CDR3 coding sequence is TGTGCCAGCACATTAAGGCTAGCGGGGGATGGGGAGACCCAGTACTTC. This encodes CASTLRLAGDGETQYF.

This sequence joins TRBV5-6 and TRBJ2-7; 7 nucleotides match TRBD1. After removal of 2 bases from V and 1 base from J, the junction contained 3 bases not matched to a gene. There are 14 residues in the CDR3. Germline V gene lookup returns CDR1 SGHDT and CDR2 YYEEEE. The CDR3 here is CASSLRGQSYEQYF. The CDR3 DNA is TGTGCCAGCAGCTTAAGGGGACAGTCCTACGAGCAGTACTTC.

This clone is a singleton in its sample. The V and J genes are TRBV6-5 and TRBJ2-7; tentatively, D is TRBD1 (6 bases). Per the germline V gene, CDR1 is MNHEY and CDR2 is SVGAGI. Trimming took off 5 bases at V and 0 bases at J, with 11 bases between the two ends. This CDR3 spans 14 amino acids. CDR3 DNA: TGTGCCAGCAGTGCCCAGGGGAACTCCTACGAGCAGTACTTC. Translated: CASSAQGNSYEQYF.

J is TRBJ1-1 and V is TRBV2, with 8 bases identical to TRBD1. The germline CDR1 and CDR2 sequences are SNHLY and FYNNEI. The CDR3 extends over 15 amino acids. V dropped 2 bases and J dropped 4; count of bases not matched to a gene: 6. The CDR3: CASSESRGLSTEAFF. CDR3 sequence (DNA): TGTGCCAGCAGTGAATCCAGGGGGCTGAGCACTGAAGCTTTCTTT.

The V gene is TRBV2, the J gene TRBJ2-1; 12 bases are shared with TRBD2. Germline loops: CDR1 SNHLY, CDR2 FYNNEI. J lost 5 bases, V lost 1 base, and 6 bases had no gene match. This CDR3 is built from 17 residues. The CDR3 loop reads CASSEGLAGVGHNEQFF. CDR3 nucleotides: TGTGCCAGCAGTGAAGGACTAGCGGGGGTAGGACACAATGAGCAGTTCTTC.

The V call is TRBV28, the J call TRBJ2-7, with a possible D match to TRBD2 (6 bases). Germline V lookup: CDR1 MDHEN, CDR2 SYDVKM. Trimming took off 5 bases at V and 0 bases at J, with 8 bases between the two ends. This CDR3 spans 13 amino acids. CDR3 region: CASSRDFSYEQYF. CDR3 bases: TGTGCCAGCAGTCGGGACTTCTCCTACGAGCAGTACTTC.

This chain connects TRBV27 to TRBJ1-5, with TRBD1 matching 7 bases. CDR3 size: 17 residues. CDR1 and CDR2 from the germline V gene are MNHEY and SMNVEV (reference sequence). The V and J ends lost 1 base and 0 bases, in that order; junction bases with no gene match: 6. The CDR3 spells CASSLYGTDNSNQPQHF. CDR3 bases: TGTGCCAGCAGTTTATACGGGACAGATAATAGCAATCAGCCCCAGCATTTT.

V usage is TRBV4-1 and J usage is TRBJ2-2, with D tentatively TRBD1 (6 bases). V was trimmed by 3 bases and J by 11 bases, leaving 13 bases between them. The CDR3 is made up of 13 amino acids. Looked up from germline, CDR1 is MGHRA and CDR2 is YSYEKL. CDR3 nucleotides: TGCGCCAGCAGCCAGGTACAGGGTAGCGAGCTGTTTTTT. Amino acid sequence: CASSQVQGSELFF.

This chain links TRBV4-3 with TRBJ2-7; D is perhaps TRBD2 (6 bases). Germline V gene lookup returns CDR1 LGHNA and CDR2 YSLEER. This CDR3 contains 15 residues. The ends were cut back, 1 base at V and 2 bases at J, with 12 bases in the middle. DNA for the CDR3: TGCGCCAGCAGCCAAGGGGGGGTGCCGCCCTACGAGCAGTACTTC. It encodes CASSQGGVPPYEQYF.

The rearrangement links TRBV5-1 to TRBJ1-1, with D possibly matching TRBD1 (6 bases). Germline V lookup: CDR1 SGHRS, CDR2 YFSETQ. The CDR3 contains 15 residues. The ends were cut back, 2 bases at V and 4 bases at J, with 15 bases in the middle. The CDR3 region is CASSLAQGGGTEAFF. The CDR3 coding sequence is TGCGCCAGCAGCTTAGCTCAGGGAGGGGGCACTGAAGCTTTCTTT.

The chain combines TRBV6-5 with TRBJ1-4, with TRBD1 matching 8 bases. Germline CDR1 is MNHEY and CDR2 is SVGAGI. The CDR3 contains 16 residues. Trimming took 2 bases from V and 0 from J; bases not matched to a gene: 2. The CDR3 here is CASSYRTGTTNEKLFF. The CDR3 nucleotides read TGTGCCAGCAGTTACCGGACAGGGACAACTAATGAAAAACTGTTTTTT.

The gene calls are TRBV7-9 and TRBJ1-1; maybe TRBD1 (6 bases). This CDR3 spans 16 amino acids. Trimming removed 5 bases from V and 0 bases from J, with 16 bases in between. Germline V gene lookup returns CDR1 SEHNR and CDR2 FQNEAQ (reference sequence). The CDR3 protein is CASSPLRTDLNTEAFF. DNA of the CDR3: TGTGCCAGCAGCCCGCTTCGGACAGATTTGAACACTGAAGCTTTCTTT.

The chain couples TRBV5-8 to TRBJ2-1; D not resolved. The CDR3 has 19 amino acids. V was pared by 5 bases and J by 2 bases, with 26 bases between. Germline V gives CDR1 SGHTS, CDR2 YDEGEE. The CDR3 bases are TGTGCCAGCAGAAACACCCGGATCGACACGAGCCAAACCTACAATGAGCAGTTCTTC. Its protein is CASRNTRIDTSQTYNEQFF.

The chain couples TRBV18 to TRBJ1-4; 7 positions match TRBD1. Germline lookup yields CDR1 KGHSH and CDR2 LQKENI. V gave up 3 bases and J gave up 5 bases; unmatched junction bases: 9. The CDR3 loop spans 16 amino acids. The CDR3 reads CASSPPPGQYNEKLFF. CDR3 sequence (DNA): TGTGCCAGCTCACCGCCCCCGGGACAGTACAATGAAAAACTGTTTTTT. Looking up the rest from reference TRBV18 and TRBJ1-4 gives the full variable domain: NAGVMQNPRHLVRRRGQEARLRCSPMKGHSHVYWYRQLPEEGLKFMVYLQKENIIDESGMPKERFSAEFPKEGPSILRIQQVVRGDSAAYFCASSPPPGQYNEKLFFGSGTQLSVL.

V is TRBV30 and J is TRBJ2-1; possibly TRBD1 for D (6 bases). This CDR3 spans 15 amino acids. The ends were cut back, 1 base at V and 6 bases at J, with 16 bases in the middle. Germline CDR1 GTSNPN, CDR2 SVGIG (reference sequence). Here the CDR3 DNA reads TGTGCCTGGAGTGGGGGGCGACTACTGGGCAATGAGCAGTTCTTC. Its translation: CAWSGGRLLGNEQFF.

The chain combines TRBV28 with TRBJ2-5; TRBD1 aligns across 12 bases. V shed 8 bases, J shed 5 bases, and the junction held 9 bases outside the gene matches. This CDR3 is built from 15 residues. From germline, CDR1 is MDHEN and CDR2 SYDVKM. CDR3 region: CASDGTGGFGETQYF. In DNA form, the CDR3 reads TGTGCCAGCGATGGGACAGGGGGCTTCGGTGAGACCCAGTACTTC.

The chain links TRBV5-1 to TRBJ2-5, with TRBD1 matching over 7 bases. V lost 1 base to trimming and J lost 4 bases; unmatched junction nucleotides: 7. Germline V gene lookup returns CDR1 SGHRS and CDR2 YFSETQ. CDR3 length equals 15 residues. CDR3 in amino acids: CASSLRRQGTETQYF. CDR3 nucleotide sequence: TGCGCCAGCAGCTTGAGGCGACAGGGTACAGAGACCCAGTACTTC.

This chain uses TRBV5-1 with TRBJ1-6; D may be TRBD1 (5 bases). Germline CDR1 reads SGHRS; CDR2 reads YFSETQ. The CDR3 extends over 14 amino acids. Trimming pared 5 bases from V and 5 bases from J, leaving 11 bases between. In nucleotides, the CDR3 is TGCGCCAGCAGAGGAGGGGAAGATAATTCACCCCTCCACTTT. Amino acid sequence: CASRGGEDNSPLHF.

The V gene is TRBV4-1, the J gene TRBJ2-7, with no clear D. CDR1 MGHRA and CDR2 YSYEKL come from the germline V gene. V was trimmed by 3 bases and J by 2 bases, leaving 8 bases between them. The CDR3 is 13 residues long. The CDR3 spells CASSHFNTYEQYF. CDR3 in DNA: TGCGCCAGCAGCCATTTTAACACCTACGAGCAGTACTTC.

The chain carries TRBV28 and TRBJ1-5; the match to TRBD1 covers 10 bases. V shed 6 bases, J shed 4 bases, and the junction held 6 bases outside the gene matches. The CDR3 sequence is 15 residues long. Germline loops: CDR1 MDHEN, CDR2 SYDVKM. CDR3 coding DNA: TGTGCCAGCAGGGGACAGGGGACCGGGAATCAGCCCCAGCATTTT. Translation: CASRGQGTGNQPQHF.

This clone was picked up many times. CDR3 in amino acids: CASSLVDTQYF. Written as DNA, the CDR3 is TGTGCCAGCAGCCTCGTCGATACGCAGTATTTT. The chain has TRBV11-1 and TRBJ2-3; D call uncertain. Trimming stripped 5 bases from V and 6 bases from J, with 6 bases between. Germline V CDR1 and CDR2: SGHAT, FQDESV (reference sequence). The CDR3 covers 11 residues.

The chain is built from TRBV5-1 and TRBJ2-4, with D perhaps TRBD1 (5 bases). CDR3 length: 14 amino acids. Trimming took off 0 bases at V and 9 bases at J, with 13 bases between the two ends. Germline V gene data show CDR1 as SGHRS and CDR2 as YFSETQ. CDR3 loop: CASSLDWGGFIQYF. The CDR3 nucleotides are TGCGCCAGCAGCTTGGACTGGGGCGGATTCATTCAGTACTTC.

In its sample, this clone was seen a few times. This same CDR3 is encoded by further DNA sequences in the sample. The chain is built from TRBV6-5 and TRBJ1-6; 8 nucleotides agree with TRBD1. Per germline, CDR1 MNHEY and CDR2 SVGAGI. The CDR3 has 14 residues. J gave up 7 bases and V 2 bases, and 1 base lay outside the gene matches. The CDR3 sequence: CASSYNRGNSPLHF. The CDR3 nucleotides are TGTGCCAGCAGTTACAACAGGGGGAATTCACCCCTCCACTTT.